Here is one TCR beta chain with its context. No antigen is known for it. Though nominally healthy at sampling, donors likely had unrecorded immune exposures. The length of the CDR3 is 13 residues. V dropped 6 bases and J dropped 1 base, with 9 bases sitting between them. Germline CDR1 and CDR2: LNHDA and SQIVND (reference sequence). This record comes from a study of cytomegalovirus exposure and HLA in healthy donors. Study-level findings and limits: With later analysis, a missense DCLRE1C variant became linked to TCR beta V- and J-gene trimming. Associated with cytomegalovirus, according to the listing, were around 170 TCR beta chains.

The PCR was carried out with 60 Vbeta primers and 13 Jbeta primers. As originally analysed: Per a later analysis, the number of unique TCR beta chains was some 75 million, of which roughly 11 million were shared. Only in-frame clones appear in the TCRdb table, and some are missing; sequencing was by immunoSEQ multiplex PCR. V and J calls and clone size are copied from that table; D and trimming were computed from the DNA. The repertoire consists of 120,000 to 150,000 clones, with 55% to 85% occurring once and the leading ten covering approximately 2%. The sample taken for sequencing was PBMCs. The rearrangement links TRBV19 to TRBJ1-1; no clear D gene. The clonotype was recovered from a man aged 35-49 years in good health and CMV-seronegative. The CDR3 sequence is CASRFGGNTEAFF. CDR3 nucleotides: TGTGCCAGTAGATTTGGAGGGAACACTGAAGCTTTCTTT.